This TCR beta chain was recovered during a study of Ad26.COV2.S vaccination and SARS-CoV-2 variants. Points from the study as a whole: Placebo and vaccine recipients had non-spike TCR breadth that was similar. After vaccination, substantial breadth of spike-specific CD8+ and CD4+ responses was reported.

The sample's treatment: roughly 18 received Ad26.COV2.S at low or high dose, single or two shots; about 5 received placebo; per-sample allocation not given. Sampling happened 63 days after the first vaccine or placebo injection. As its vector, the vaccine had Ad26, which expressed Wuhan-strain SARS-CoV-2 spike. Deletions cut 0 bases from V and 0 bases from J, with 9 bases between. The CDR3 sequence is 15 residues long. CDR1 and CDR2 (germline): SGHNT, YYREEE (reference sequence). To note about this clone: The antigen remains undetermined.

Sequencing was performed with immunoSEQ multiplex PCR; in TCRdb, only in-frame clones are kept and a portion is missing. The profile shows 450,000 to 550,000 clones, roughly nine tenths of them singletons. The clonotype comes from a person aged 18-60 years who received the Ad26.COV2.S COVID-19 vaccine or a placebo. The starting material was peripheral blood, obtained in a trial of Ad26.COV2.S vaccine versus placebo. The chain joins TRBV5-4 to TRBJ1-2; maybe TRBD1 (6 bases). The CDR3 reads CASSLARTANYGYTF. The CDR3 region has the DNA TGTGCCAGCAGCTTGGCGAGGACAGCTAACTATGGCTACACCTTC.